At least ten counts were recorded for the clone carrying this T cell receptor (beta chain). Its cognate antigen is unknown. TCRdb used MiXCR to reprocess the 5' RACE reads, holding one entry per CDR3 protein. The sample includes more than 45,000 distinct CDR3 sequences, 7% to 8% of them seen just once. Trimming at V came to 7 bases and at J to 0 bases, leaving 6 bases not matched to a gene. Germline V gene sequence: CDR1 LNHNV, CDR2 YYDKDF (reference sequence). This CDR3 has 15 residues. This specimen belongs to a study of early T cells in non-severe SARS-CoV-2 infection. Study results and caveats: Lookups in VDJdb leaned toward anti-spike CD8 responses and missed private and CD4 specificities.

V is TRBV15 and J is TRBJ1-3; 7 nucleotides align to TRBD1. Sequenced material: whole blood. The receptor was isolated from an adult who was a healthcare worker with PCR-confirmed SARS-CoV-2 infection or an uninfected control (not recorded which). DNA of the CDR3: TGTGCCACCACCGGGCAGGGGGACTCTGGAAACACCATATATTTT. Translation: CATTGQGDSGNTIYF.